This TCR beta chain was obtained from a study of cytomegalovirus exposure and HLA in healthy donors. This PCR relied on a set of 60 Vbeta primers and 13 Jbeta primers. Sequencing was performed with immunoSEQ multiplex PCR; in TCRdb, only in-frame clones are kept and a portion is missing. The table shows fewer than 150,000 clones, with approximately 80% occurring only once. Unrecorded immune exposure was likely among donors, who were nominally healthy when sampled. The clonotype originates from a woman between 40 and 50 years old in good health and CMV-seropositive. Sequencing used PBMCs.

This CDR3 is CASTFLRRAEAFF. The CDR3 coding sequence is TGTGCCAGCACCTTCCTTAGACGGGCTGAAGCTTTCTTT. V is TRBV6-1 and J is TRBJ1-1; no clear D gene. There are 13 residues in the CDR3. The V gene lost 7 bases and the J gene lost 6 bases, with 15 bases spanning the gap. Germline lookup yields CDR1 MNHNS and CDR2 SASEGT.